Shown below are 14 T cell receptor beta chains from a single sample sequenced in a study of molecular identifiers for immune sequencing clone quantification. TCRdb reprocessed the PCR reads via MiXCR and lists one record per CDR3 protein. Of under 600,000 distinct CDR3 sequences in the sample, around 23% were seen once. The sequenced sample consisted of naive CD8+ T cells from blood, with Jurkat cell RNA spiked in. Subset in this sample: FACS-sorted CD8+CD4-CCR7+CD45RA+ naive T cells. Receptor source: a human donor in good health. Some libraries in this study had Jurkat cell RNA spiked in.

V gene TRBV3-1 combines with J gene TRBJ2-7; a weak D match, TRBD1 (6 bases). Trimming took 2 bases from V and 3 from J, leaving 14 bases between them. Germline V CDR1 and CDR2: LGHDT, YNNKEL (reference sequence). The CDR3 runs to 15 residues. CDR3 region: CASSQNPGQYYEQYF. CDR3 DNA: TGTGCCAGCAGCCAAAACCCGGGACAATACTACGAGCAGTACTTC.

The chain has TRBV12-3 or TRBV12-4 and TRBJ2-1; TRBD1 matches at 9 bases. Trimming cost V 7 bases and J 9 bases; bases outside gene matches: 10. This CDR3 is 14 amino acids long. The DNA of the CDR3 is TGTGCCAGCACTCACCCTGACAGGGGGACTGAGCAGTTCTTC. Protein sequence: CASTHPDRGTEQFF.

This clonotype has ten or more counts. The chain joins TRBV29-1 to TRBJ2-3; D may be TRBD1 (5 bases). This CDR3 region has 13 residues. In germline, CDR1 is SQVTM, CDR2 ANQGSEA. V lost 2 bases, J lost 4 bases, and 10 bases lay in between. For the CDR3, the DNA is TGCAGCGTTGAACTGACAGTCTCAGATACGCAGTATTTT. Protein sequence: CSVELTVSDTQYF.

On this clonotype: This may stem from a read error, because a much larger clone lies one nucleotide away. The chain joins TRBV5-1 to TRBJ2-7, with TRBD1 identical over 7 bases. Germline-derived CDR1 and CDR2 are SGHRS and YFSETQ. The junction had 7 bases not matched to a gene; V was cut back by 4 bases and J by 9 bases. The CDR3 has 12 residues. CDR3: CASSPQGVGQYF. CDR3 in DNA: TGCGCCAGCAGCCCGCAGGGGGTCGGGCAGTACTTC.

In its sample, this clonotype was seen once. V is TRBV20-1 and J is TRBJ2-7; D remains ambiguous. The CDR3 has 13 amino acids. Trimming shortened V by 2 bases and J by 3 bases, and 11 bases separated the two germline ends. Germline lookup yields CDR1 DFQATT and CDR2 SNEGSKA (reference sequence). CDR3 sequence (DNA): TGCAGTGCTAGAAAGGGTTTAGGCTACGAGCAGTACTTC. Translated: CSARKGLGYEQYF.

The rearrangement joins TRBV27 to TRBJ2-1; 8 bases align to TRBD2. V dropped 5 bases and J dropped 9; count of bases not matched to a gene: 15. Germline V gene sequence: CDR1 MNHEY, CDR2 SMNVEV (reference sequence). This CDR3 is built from 16 residues. The CDR3, as DNA: TGTGCCAGCAGTCCGACGCGAACGGGGGGGCTGGGTGAGCAGTTCTTC. Its translation is CASSPTRTGGLGEQFF.

The chain employs TRBV6-6 and TRBJ2-1; the D gene is possibly TRBD1 (5 bases). Per the germline V gene, CDR1 is MNHNY and CDR2 is SVGAGI (reference sequence). The CDR3 contains 15 residues. V lost 2 bases to trimming and J lost 5 bases, with 13 bases between them. The CDR3 nucleotides are TGTGCCAGCAGTTACAGCGTGACAGAAAACAATGAGCAGTTCTTC. This gives the protein CASSYSVTENNEQFF.

Worth noting for this clonotype: No conserved phenylalanine or tryptophan ends this CDR3, so it is likely a read error. The chain couples TRBV25-1 to TRBJ1-1; D not certain. With 3 bases removed from V and 5 bases from J, the gap between germline ends came to 1 base. CDR3 size: 10 residues. Germline V gene sequence: CDR1 MGHDK, CDR2 SYGVNS. The CDR3 sequence: CASSDTEAFS. CDR3 DNA sequence: TGTGCCAGCAGTGATACTGAAGCTTTCTCT.

Comment on this clonotype: This could be a read error, since a much larger clone is one nucleotide away. Since the CDR3 does not end with the conserved phenylalanine or tryptophan, this likely comes from a read error. The chain employs TRBV12-5 and TRBJ2-5; no firm D call. This CDR3 region has 14 residues. Per the germline V gene, CDR1 is LGHNT and CDR2 is FRNRAP. V lost 2 bases to trimming and J lost 0 bases, with 7 bases between them. The CDR3 region is CASGLSTHQETQYL. The CDR3 region has the DNA TGTGCTAGTGGTTTGAGTACGCACCAAGAGACCCAGTACCTC.

As concerns this clonotype: This clone may be a read error of a much larger clone one base away. The rearrangement joins TRBV6-5 to TRBJ2-3; no reliable D call. CDR3 length: 15 amino acids. V shed 5 bases and J shed 0 bases, with 12 bases lying between them. Germline-derived CDR1 and CDR2 are MNHEY and SVGAGI. The DNA of the CDR3 is TGTGCCAGCAGTCACAGTAGGATTAGCACAGATACGCAGTATTTT. Translating it yields CASSHSRISTDTQYF.

The V gene is TRBV4-1, the J gene TRBJ1-1; the D is unclear. This CDR3 spans 17 amino acids. V lost 0 bases and J 6 bases, leaving 20 bases between the germline ends. Germline lookup yields CDR1 MGHRA and CDR2 YSYEKL. The CDR3 bases are TGCGCCAGCAGCCAAGATGGGCCCCAAGGAGATATCGCTGAAGCTTTCTTT. Protein sequence: CASSQDGPQGDIAEAFF.

Ten or more counts support this clonotype. The chain combines TRBV9 with TRBJ1-2; D is perhaps TRBD1 (5 bases). CDR1 and CDR2 (germline): SGDLS, YYNGEE. V was cut by 4 bases and J by 0 bases, with 19 bases left in between. The CDR3 contains 17 residues. CDR3 region: CASSSTTAMGANYGYTF. The CDR3 bases are TGTGCCAGCAGCTCAACAACTGCAATGGGGGCTAACTATGGCTACACCTTC.

This clonotype came up a few times. This sequence joins TRBV11-2 and TRBJ2-7, with a weak D call TRBD1 (6 bases). Germline V gene lookup returns CDR1 SGHAT and CDR2 FQNNGV. The V gene lost 5 bases and the J gene lost 3 bases, with 14 bases spanning the gap. CDR3 size: 14 residues. The CDR3 DNA sequence: TGTGCCAGCAGCCTGGGACATGGGGGCTACGAGCAGTACTTC. Translating gives CASSLGHGGYEQYF.

This clonotype was detected once. A much larger clone differs by one base, so this may be a read error. The chain carries TRBV7-9 and TRBJ2-5, with D unclear. Looked up from germline, CDR1 is SEHNR and CDR2 is FQNEAQ (reference sequence). This CDR3 has 14 amino acids. The CDR3 sequence: CASSSQEYHETQYF. The CDR3 coding sequence is TGTGCCAGCAGCTCCCAGGAGTACCACGAGACCCAGTACTTC.